A single sample is the source of the 2 T cell receptor beta chains below, sequenced in a study of cytomegalovirus exposure and HLA in healthy donors. Primers included in the PCR were 60 Vbeta and 13 Jbeta primers. The assay was immunoSEQ multiplex PCR, and TCRdb's table has in-frame clones only and misses some. The table lists about 150,000 clones, roughly 80% of them singletons. The specimen was PBMCs. The receptor set was obtained from a woman in her fifties or sixties in good health and CMV-seropositive.

This clone was seen more than once but under ten times. The chain recombines TRBV6-5 with TRBJ2-1, with 7 bases that match TRBD1. This CDR3 comprises 15 residues. Germline V gene sequence: CDR1 MNHEY, CDR2 SVGAGI. Unmatched junction bases numbered 3, after V lost 0 bases and J lost 4 bases. The CDR3 here is CASSYSNRGYNEQFF. CDR3 coding DNA: TGTGCCAGCAGTTACTCGAACAGGGGATACAATGAGCAGTTCTTC.

V is TRBV6-1 and J is TRBJ1-5, with 10 bases lining up with TRBD1. Trimming took 6 bases from V and 9 from J; bases not matched to a gene: 8. This CDR3 has 14 residues. Germline V lookup: CDR1 MNHNS, CDR2 SASEGT. The CDR3 is CASRAGTGVPPQHF. In nucleotides, the CDR3 is TGTGCCAGCAGGGCCGGGACAGGGGTTCCGCCCCAGCATTTT.